This T cell receptor beta chain was captured in a study of cytomegalovirus exposure and HLA in healthy donors (dated by TCRdb to the late 2010s). General notes on the study: According to an earlier analysis of 450 to 650 of the donors, about 190 million T cells yielded approximately 120 million unique TCR beta sequences and 276 Gb of sequence data. An early release covering approximately 600 HLA-typed donors comprised about 290 gigabases of sequencing data and around 85 million unique TCR sequences. Of the 398 genotyped donors, approximately 83% fell in the genetic ancestry cluster associated with self-reported Caucasian donors. The aim of the study was to test whether cataloging public T cell receptors could identify signatures of past pathogen exposure. Using immunosequencing, the study profiled T cell repertoires from around 680 subjects and related those repertoires to cytomegalovirus serostatus. In addition to the first cohort of roughly 670 subjects, a separate validation cohort of approximately 130 different subjects was used. To predict cytomegalovirus infection status, the study brought together high-throughput TCR immunosequencing, statistical association of individual TCRs with disease status, and machine learning. To study patterns of TCR occurrence, a later analysis re-analyzed previously published TCR beta repertoires from hundreds of donors and added high-resolution HLA genotyping. In the later analysis, no new phenotypic data were used to find candidate immune exposures; instead, reliance was placed on TCR beta sequences and their occurrence across donors. An earlier analysis of several hundred of the donors applied high-throughput TCR beta sequencing to assess whether each TCR beta V gene segment acted as functional or pseudogenic. Alongside the repertoire data, information on donor age, sex, ethnicity and CMV serostatus was compiled. In a later genetic analysis, genome-wide SNP genotypes for about three fifths of the roughly 670 donors were used, and that subset was treated as a discovery cohort. Every repertoire in the discovery cohort had been generated on one and the same sequencing platform. Both class I and class II loci were covered by HLA typing, at four-digit resolution. Typing coverage varied by locus: roughly 620-630 donors for A, B, C, DRB1 and DQB1; around 560 for DQA1; around 610 for DPA1; 450 to 480 for DPB1. Five DR-DQ haplotypes were handled as single units for association and clustering because linkage in the cohort was strong. Among 300 to 500 genotyped donors of the cohort, an average of around 240,000 unique TCR beta nucleotide sequences was sequenced per donor, of which 15% to 20% were non-productive. The research as a whole found: The classifier was reported to diagnose cytomegalovirus status with high specificity and sensitivity in both the original cohort and the validation cohort. According to a later analysis, parvovirus B19, influenza, CMV and Epstein-Barr virus appeared linked to several top co-occurrence clusters. For the cohort, immune exposure information was limited to CMV serostatus. Roughly uniform sequencing depth across donors was assumed in presence/absence analyses, although this assumption may not hold. In a later analysis, the rate of TCR association differed among HLA loci, with DRB1 alleles having the most associated TCRs and HLA-C alleles having the fewest. According to the authors, the approach could potentially be generalized to other disease states and immunological phenotypes. The cohort was sequenced for TCR beta chains only, and without alpha or paired-chain data the features that could be detected were limited. In a later analysis, HLA-associated TCR beta chains showed more clonal expansion and lower generation probabilities than non-associated chains that were equally common. Most TCR sequences were observed very rarely across donors, whereas some public TCRs were present in many individuals. The study listed 164 TCR beta chains as associated with cytomegalovirus. Most CMV-associated TCR beta chains appeared to be HLA-restricted in a later analysis, and the HLA associations seemed to be driven largely by CMV exposure. Specific HLA alleles were associated with 15,000 to 20,000 TCR beta sequences at a false discovery rate of 0.05 in a later analysis. A later genetic analysis reported fewer N-insertions in productive TCRs among donors in an Asian-associated ancestry cluster than the roughly 700-donor mean. When HLA alleles, especially DR and DQ, strongly co-occurred, TCR associations were difficult to assign to individual alleles. In a later genetic analysis, a missense DCLRE1C variant was associated with V-gene and J-gene trimming of TCR beta chains, and the association was replicated in an independent cohort. In an earlier analysis of some 550 of the donors, most TCR beta V segments were observed in productive rearrangements about 87% or about 30% of the time, broadly matching IMGT annotations. Because HLA typing was missing for some donors at each locus, association tests included only the typed subset. A further reported finding was that TCR beta sequences accurately predicted the HLA-A and HLA-B alleles for most subjects in the first cohort. Linkage disequilibrium might explain the correlated functional status among segregating V segments, but an unknown experimental factor could not be ruled out. A few of the identified cytomegalovirus-associated TCR beta chains were confirmed in vitro to be specific for cytomegalovirus antigens. A cluster of highly shared sequence variants was judged likely to represent a technical artifact of the sequencing pipeline. Because counts were too low, seventeen rarely observed V segments, including chromosome 9 orphons, were left out of the earlier analysis of a few hundred of the donors.

The cohort comprised around 700 healthy bone marrow donors. At the time of sampling, all cohort members were nominally healthy, though unrecorded immune exposures were likely present. The donor tested CMV seropositive, placing the donor among the roughly 300 seropositive members of the cohort. Every donor gave a peripheral blood sample, and the peripheral blood mononuclear cells from that sample were used for TCR beta sequencing. The Qiagen DNeasy Blood Extraction Kit was used to extract genomic DNA from the blood cell samples. Receptor amplification or capture employed the immunoSEQ multiplex PCR assay. The multiplex PCR relied on a mix of 60 forward primers for TCR Vbeta segments and 13 reverse primers for TCR Jbeta segments. A multiplex PCR assay on genomic DNA amplified the CDR3 region of rearranged TCR beta genes. The Illumina HiSeq System was used to sequence the amplified TCR beta libraries as 87-base-pair reads. As for how the authors treated the data: A later analysis counted about 82 million unique TCR beta chains across the 640 or so repertoires, and around 9.9 million of these chains were shared by at least two donors. A nearest-neighbor algorithm error-corrected the raw reads and collapsed the reads into unique sequences, merging closely related sequences to remove PCR and sequencing errors. CDR3 sequences were aligned to IMGT reference sequences to assign V, D and J gene segments. For a sequence to be retained, a match of at least six nucleotides to both a V gene segment and a J gene segment was required. A rearrangement counted as productive if the CDR3 had no stop codons and remained in frame with V and J, and every other rearrangement counted as non-productive. Following IMGT convention, CDR3 was defined as the stretch from the second conserved V-encoded cysteine to the conserved J-encoded phenylalanine. In an earlier analysis of 550 to 650 of the donors, sequences lacking an unambiguous match to a single V gene segment were excluded. In an earlier analysis of approximately 610 of the donors, V segments were called functional above 56.7% productive rearrangements and were called segregating when the between-donor standard deviation exceeded 5%. To diagnose cytomegalovirus status from the catalog of TCR beta chain sequences, a statistical classification framework was built. V and J gene assignment, in a later analysis, came from comparing TCR nucleotide sequences with IMGT/GENE-DB human TR gene sequences. Using the TCRdist pipeline, a later analysis assigned CDR3 sequences along with most-parsimonious VDJ recombination scenarios. In a later analysis, every TCR beta chain was defined by the combination of its CDR3 amino acid sequence and its V-gene family, and reads without a unique V-gene family were dropped. A later analysis removed several hundred highly shared, low-generation-probability nucleotide sequences to deal with suspected cross-contamination and a sequencing artifact. In a later analysis, a clonal expansion index was calculated for each public chain from normalized within-repertoire ranks of inferred template counts. In a later analysis, generation probabilities were computed with a VDJ recombination model fitted to out-of-frame rearrangements, and the resulting probabilities were checked against IGoR. Hypergeometric tests were used in a later analysis to score TCR-TCR, TCR-HLA and TCR-CMV co-occurrence, with a repertoire-size bias correction applied to the TCR pairs. A later analysis estimated false discovery rates by permuting HLA or CMV assignments 20 times. In a later analysis, co-occurring TCRs were grouped using DBSCAN, with TCRdist sequence similarity added in when clustering inside HLA-allele-positive subsets. For co-occurrence clustering, repertoires with fewer than 30,000 or more than 120,000 public chains were excluded, along with 5 or 6 repertoires with anomalous nucleotide sharing. TCRdb holds this immuneACCESS table with in-frame rearrangements only. Some clones are missing; in checked studies, unresolved V genes explain under half, and the rest has no known cause. V and J calls and clone size are copied from that table; D and trimming were computed from the DNA. Here the sample has roughly 200,000 clones; approximately 11% occur a single time. About 8% of the sample lies in the top ten.

Comment on this clone: Its antigen target is currently unknown. It has no much larger one-base neighbor in the sample; base qualities were not kept.

This TCR was recovered from a man in his forties or fifties in good health and CMV-seropositive. Sequencing was carried out using PBMCs.

This receptor has the CDR3 CSVGQGKTEAFF. The DNA sequence is TGCAGCGTCGGACAGGGGAAGACTGAAGCTTTCTTT. The rearranged segments are TRBV29-1 and TRBJ1-1; TRBD1 lines up with 9 middle nucleotides. There are 12 amino acids in the CDR3, from cysteine to phenylalanine inclusive. The CDR3 DNA has 36 bases and is translated from base 1. After removal of 6 bases from V and 5 bases from J, the junction retains 4 bases not matched to a gene. CDR1 SQVTM and CDR2 ANQGSEA are derived from the germline V gene.